A single sample gave rise to the 20 T cell receptor beta chains below, sequenced in a study of shared clonotypes between healthy human individuals. Repertoires were generated with immunoSEQ multiplex PCR, while TCRdb's copy carries only in-frame clones and drops some. The repertoire holds about 1 million clones, roughly 70% seen once, with approximately 1.5% in the top ten. Sequenced: memory CD4+ T cells sorted from blood. Subset defined: CD45RA-negative fraction. These receptor sequences come from a man aged 18 to 35 in good health.

The sample holds one count of this clone. The chain is built from TRBV5-1 and TRBJ2-1; D unclear. V was shortened by 4 bases and J by 0 bases, with 17 bases between the two germline ends. The CDR3 has 17 amino acids. Germline CDR1 is SGHRS and CDR2 is YFSETQ. CDR3 in DNA: TGCGCCAGCAGCCCCGTCGGCGGCTACAACTCCTACAATGAGCAGTTCTTC. Translating gives CASSPVGGYNSYNEQFF.

Details on this clone: Other DNA sequences in this specimen translate into the identical CDR3. The J gene is TRBJ2-7, the V gene TRBV10-1, with 7 bases identical to TRBD1. Per germline, CDR1 WNHNN and CDR2 SYGVQD (reference sequence). This CDR3 is 14 amino acids long. V gave up 6 bases and J gave up 2 bases; unmatched junction bases: 7. CDR3 bases: TGCGCCAGCAGCGGGGACAGACCCCCCTACGAGCAGTACTTC. This encodes CASSGDRPPYEQYF.

The chain is built from TRBV5-1 and TRBJ2-1; 15 nucleotides align to TRBD2. Trimming cost V 0 bases and J 8 bases; bases outside gene matches: 6. Germline V gene data show CDR1 as SGHRS and CDR2 as YFSETQ. This CDR3 contains 17 residues. DNA of the CDR3: TGCGCCAGCAGCTTGGTCGGACTAGCGGGGGGGCTGGATGAGCAGTTCTTC. Translated, it gives CASSLVGLAGGLDEQFF.

The V gene is TRBV6-6, the J gene TRBJ2-1; 14 bases agree with TRBD2. The V gene's germline CDR1 is MNHNY and CDR2 SVGAGI (reference sequence). With V trimmed by 7 bases and J by 9 bases, 11 bases remained unmatched. This CDR3 region has 16 residues. In DNA form, the CDR3 reads TGTGCCAGCATCCCAGGGACTAGCGGGAGTCCGGGTGAGCAGTTCTTC. It encodes CASIPGTSGSPGEQFF.

The genes are TRBV9 and TRBJ2-3; the match to TRBD2 covers 9 bases. The CDR3 extends over 16 amino acids. Germline V lookup: CDR1 SGDLS, CDR2 YYNGEE. Unmatched junction bases numbered 4, after V lost 0 bases and J lost 2 bases. The CDR3 DNA sequence: TGTGCCAGCAGCGTAGGAGGCGGGAGGGCCACAGATACGCAGTATTTT. Protein sequence: CASSVGGGRATDTQYF.

The V gene is TRBV9, the J gene TRBJ1-6; no clear D gene. Germline CDR1 SGDLS, CDR2 YYNGEE. The V end was cut by 0 bases, the J end by 6 bases, with 16 bases between. The CDR3 sequence is 17 residues long. CDR3 region: CASSVEARFRVNSPLHF. In DNA, the CDR3 is TGTGCCAGCAGCGTAGAAGCCCGCTTTCGGGTTAATTCACCCCTCCACTTT.

The chain uses TRBV6-1 and TRBJ1-5; no firm D call. Between the trimmed V and J ends, which lost 4 bases and 5 bases, there was a span of 9 bases. Per germline, CDR1 MNHNS and CDR2 SASEGT. The CDR3 contains 13 residues. The CDR3 DNA follows: TGTGCCAGCAGTGGGGGAAGGGATCAGCCCCAGCATTTT. Protein product: CASSGGRDQPQHF.

The V call is TRBV30, the J call TRBJ1-5; TRBD1 might be the D (6 bases). The CDR3 covers 15 residues. The V gene's germline CDR1 is GTSNPN and CDR2 SVGIG (reference sequence). V lost 3 bases and J 0 bases, leaving 12 bases between the germline ends. The CDR3 spells CAWSTDSYSNQPQHF. The DNA of the CDR3 is TGTGCCTGGAGCACGGACAGTTATAGCAATCAGCCCCAGCATTTT.

V is TRBV4-1 and J is TRBJ2-1, with D possibly being TRBD2 (6 bases). The germline V and J ends were trimmed by 3 bases and 8 bases, with 17 bases remaining between them. This CDR3 is built from 15 residues. Germline V gene sequence: CDR1 MGHRA, CDR2 YSYEKL. In DNA, the CDR3 is TGCGCCAGCAGCCAGGGGGAGGTCCCCTGGGATGAGCAGTTCTTC. It translates to CASSQGEVPWDEQFF.

The chain joins TRBV19 to TRBJ1-5; D not resolved. The germline V gene has CDR1 LNHDA and CDR2 SQIVND (reference sequence). The CDR3 runs to 13 residues. V was pared by 5 bases and J by 1 base, with 6 bases between. As DNA, the CDR3 is TGTGCCAGTAGTCGGGCGAGCAATCAGCCCCAGCATTTT. It specifies CASSRASNQPQHF.

The chain couples TRBV28 to TRBJ2-7, with TRBD2 matching over 10 bases. The V gene end was trimmed by 1 base and the J gene end by 4 bases; junction bases not matched to a gene: 4. Germline V gene lookup returns CDR1 MDHEN and CDR2 SYDVKM. The CDR3 is made up of 15 amino acids. The CDR3 sequence is CASSLLASGGYEQYF. The DNA of the CDR3 is TGTGCCAGCAGTTTATTGGCTAGCGGGGGTTACGAGCAGTACTTC.

This clone was picked up a small number of times. The CDR3 protein is CASSQTSGPYNEQFF. CDR3 DNA: TGTGCCAGCAGCCAAACTAGCGGCCCCTACAATGAGCAGTTCTTC. The chain uses TRBV5-4 and TRBJ2-1; 8 bases line up with TRBD2. The V and J ends lost 4 bases and 2 bases, in that order; junction bases with no gene match: 5. CDR3 length equals 15 residues. Germline V gene lookup returns CDR1 SGHNT and CDR2 YYREEE (reference sequence).

This clone showed up just a few times. This rearrangement joins TRBV25-1 to TRBJ2-7; D is perhaps TRBD1 or TRBD2 (5 bases each). The CDR3 contains 18 residues. Germline V CDR1 and CDR2: MGHDK, SYGVNS. V gave up 2 bases and J gave up 0 bases, with 20 bases separating them. The CDR3: CASSENSAGLGSSYEQYF. For the CDR3, the DNA is TGTGCCAGCAGTGAAAATTCGGCAGGGTTGGGGAGCTCCTACGAGCAGTACTTC.

The rearrangement uses TRBV10-1 and TRBJ1-4; no reliable D call. Per the germline V gene, CDR1 is WNHNN and CDR2 is SYGVQD (reference sequence). V was clipped by 8 bases and J by 0 bases, with 10 bases between them. This CDR3 has 14 amino acids. CDR3 DNA sequence: TGCGCCAGCTCTCAAGGGTCAACTAATGAAAAACTGTTTTTT. Its translation is CASSQGSTNEKLFF.

This clone was recorded a few times. This sequence joins TRBV7-8 and TRBJ2-1; 10 nucleotides agree with TRBD2. Germline CDR1 SGHVS, CDR2 FQNEAQ. The CDR3 covers 15 residues. After removal of 5 bases from V and 6 bases from J, the junction contained 7 bases not matched to a gene. CDR3: CASSQRLAGVNEQFF. The CDR3 nucleotides read TGTGCCAGCAGCCAGCGGCTAGCGGGAGTCAATGAGCAGTTCTTC.

The CDR3 sequence is CASSPASGVPNEQFF. CDR3 DNA: TGTGCCAGCAGCCCCGCTAGCGGGGTCCCCAATGAGCAGTTCTTC. This sequence joins TRBV9 and TRBJ2-1; 9 bases map to TRBD2. CDR1 and CDR2 (germline): SGDLS, YYNGEE. This CDR3 contains 15 residues. Trimming cost V 4 bases and J 6 bases; bases outside gene matches: 8.

This clone was observed a single time. This rearrangement joins TRBV6-1 to TRBJ2-1, with 14 positions matching TRBD2. Germline V gene data show CDR1 as MNHNS and CDR2 as SASEGT. The CDR3 has 18 residues. Germline trimming cut 1 base from V and 0 bases from J; bases unmatched to any gene: 2. CDR3 sequence (DNA): TGTGCCAGCAGTGAAGAGACTAGCGGGAGGGGCTCCTACAATGAGCAGTTCTTC. This encodes CASSEETSGRGSYNEQFF.

The chain employs TRBV10-3 and TRBJ2-1; D unresolved. There are 14 residues in the CDR3. Germline values: CDR1 ENHRY, CDR2 SYGVKD. V was clipped by 0 bases and J by 6 bases, with 9 bases between them. CDR3 nucleotides: TGTGCCATCAGTGAGTCGGTGGACGGCAATGAGCAGTTCTTC. This sequence encodes CAISESVDGNEQFF.

In this sample, this clone turned up a few times. The sample holds other DNA sequences that translate to the same CDR3. The V and J genes are TRBV19 and TRBJ1-1; D is unresolved. Trimming left V 3 bases short and J 2 bases short, with 10 bases between. The CDR3 runs 14 residues. Germline lookup yields CDR1 LNHDA and CDR2 SQIVND (reference sequence). CDR3 residues: CASSIFGGNTEAFF. CDR3 sequence (DNA): TGTGCCAGTAGTATTTTTGGAGGAAACACTGAAGCTTTCTTT.

J is TRBJ1-4 and V is TRBV18, with 9 bases fitting TRBD1. J lost 3 bases, V lost 4 bases, and 6 bases had no gene match. Germline CDR1 reads KGHSH; CDR2 reads LQKENI. The CDR3 contains 16 residues. The CDR3 DNA is TGTGCCAGCTCACGCGGGACAGGGAGTTCTAATGAAAAACTGTTTTTT. Its protein is CASSRGTGSSNEKLFF.